This T cell receptor beta chain emerged from a study of radiotherapy plus CTLA-4 blockade in lung cancer. Data came from immunoSEQ multiplex PCR; TCRdb stores just in-frame clones and leaves some out. The sample gives around 45,000 clones, roughly 76% of which show up once; under 9.5% is in the top ten. Germline CDR1 is SEHNR and CDR2 is FQNEAQ (reference sequence). The trim removed 5 bases at V and 3 bases at J, leaving 14 bases unmatched. This CDR3 spans 18 amino acids. The sequences come from peripheral blood, collected from a patient treated with radiotherapy plus ipilimumab. V gene TRBV7-9 combines with J gene TRBJ1-1; 11 bases are shared with TRBD1. This sequence originates from a human donor with non-small cell lung cancer who had stable disease on radiotherapy plus ipilimumab. Here the CDR3 DNA reads TGTGCCAGCAGCCTACGGTGGACAGGGGGCATACTGGACACTGAAGCTTTCTTT. Translating gives CASSLRWTGGILDTEAFF.